Listed below are T cell receptor beta chains from one sample, sequenced in a study of T cells after yellow fever vaccination. TCRdb ran MiXCR on the 5' RACE reads and lists one entry per CDR3 protein. This table has under 95,000 distinct CDR3 sequences, around 7.1% appearing once. The sequencing used CD8+ T cells sorted from PBMCs, collected more than 8 days after the first yellow fever vaccination. The receptors come from a young man who received the YFV17D yellow fever vaccine. CDR3s include the opening cysteine and the closing phenylalanine or tryptophan. Fields, in order: V gene, clone size, J gene, D gene, CDR3 length, CDR3 protein, CDR3 DNA. The D gene is left open where the match is weak. Clone sizes are given selectively: once, few, many, or a class where the clone is expanded.

TRBV14	few	TRBJ1-5	NA	13	CASSLGPHQPQHF	TGTGCCAGCAGCCTGGGCCCGCATCAGCCCCAGCATTTT
TRBV27	many	TRBJ2-5	NA	14	CASSLGRGGKTQYF	TGTGCCAGCAGTTTGGGCAGGGGTGGAAAGACCCAGTACTTC
TRBV14	few	TRBJ2-3	NA	14	CASSLGLFTDTQYF	TGTGCCAGCAGCCTAGGACTTTTCACAGATACGCAGTATTTT
TRBV11-2	NA	TRBJ2-1	NA	15	CASSLEDLSYNEQFF	TGTGCCAGCAGCTTAGAAGATCTCTCCTACAATGAGCAGTTCTTC
TRBV12-3/TRBV12-4	few	TRBJ1-4	TRBD1	16	CASSTQGGGTNEKLFF	TGTGCCAGCAGCACCCAGGGGGGCGGCACTAATGAAAAACTGTTTTTT
TRBV11-2	NA	TRBJ2-1	NA	13	CASSLDGGGEQFF	TGTGCCAGCAGTCTAGATGGGGGCGGTGAGCAGTTCTTC
TRBV5-6	few	TRBJ2-1	TRBD1	11	CASTSDRGEIF	TGTGCCAGCACGAGTGACAGGGGAGAAATCTTC
TRBV4-1	many	TRBJ2-5	NA	13	CASSQVIQETQYF	TGCGCCAGCAGCCAAGTGATCCAAGAGACCCAGTACTTC
TRBV11-2	NA	TRBJ1-4	TRBD1	15	CASSFLDRGNEKLFF	TGTGCCAGCAGCTTCCTGGACAGGGGAAATGAAAAACTGTTTTTT
TRBV6-5	many	TRBJ2-5	TRBD2	17	CASSSMTSSGYQETQYF	TGTGCCAGCAGTTCCATGACTAGCTCGGGGTACCAAGAGACCCAGTACTTC
TRBV11-2	NA	TRBJ2-6	NA	20	CASSLRSEIATSSGANVLTF	TGTGCCAGCAGCTTACGATCTGAGATTGCGACGAGCTCTGGGGCCAACGTCCTGACTTTC
TRBV7-9	many	TRBJ2-7	NA	14	CASSRLDGSYEQYF	TGTGCCAGTAGCAGATTGGACGGTTCCTACGAGCAGTACTTC
TRBV7-9	NA	TRBJ1-4	NA	15	CASSPRRETNEKLFF	TGTGCCAGCAGCCCAAGACGGGAAACTAATGAAAAACTGTTTTTT
TRBV11-2	few	TRBJ2-3	TRBD2	19	CASSLMDRTSGGLTDTQYF	TGTGCCAGCAGCTTAATGGACCGGACTAGCGGGGGCCTCACAGATACGCAGTATTTT
TRBV12-3/TRBV12-4	many	TRBJ2-1	NA	16	CASSSYPLGAGNEQFF	TGTGCCAGCAGTTCCTACCCGCTAGGGGCAGGCAATGAGCAGTTCTTC
TRBV25-1	many	TRBJ2-3	NA	14	CASSDAGIRNTQYF	TGTGCCAGCAGTGACGCGGGGATTCGCAATACGCAGTATTTT
TRBV3-1	NA	TRBJ1-2	TRBD1	16	CASSQDIIPGTGDYTF	TGTGCCAGCAGCCAAGATATCATACCCGGGACAGGGGACTACACCTTC
TRBV7-2	many	TRBJ2-5	NA	15	CASSNHLTARETQYF	TGTGCCAGCAGCAACCATCTGACTGCTCGGGAGACCCAGTACTTC
TRBV4-2	many	TRBJ1-1	NA	13	CASSPGTGQEAFF	TGTGCCAGCAGCCCAGGGACTGGTCAGGAAGCTTTCTTT